This T cell receptor (beta chain) was captured by sequencing in a study of shared clonotypes between healthy human individuals. The overall study: The study enrolled a couple of women and three men aged 18 to 49.

Study-wide findings and caveats: Depth of sequencing was expected to influence donor clonotype sharing. The study found lower generation probabilities in non-shared clonotypes than in those shared by all four donors.

Naive CD8 cells were CD45RO-negative, positively selected for CCR7, excluding terminally differentiated effector memory CD45RA+ cells. Turning to this clone: The antigen remains undetermined.

Genomic DNA of every subset was divided equally among multiple immunoSEQ plates. The assay was immunoSEQ multiplex PCR, and TCRdb's table has in-frame clones only and misses some. Of more than 600,000 clones listed, about 90% are singletons. The CDR3 has 12 residues. Germline-derived CDR1 and CDR2 are SNHLY and FYNNEI. V was cut by 9 bases and J by 2 bases, with 8 bases left in between. Sequencing input: naive CD8+ T cells sorted from blood. The chain has TRBV2 and TRBJ1-5; D is perhaps TRBD1 (5 bases). The sequence was obtained from a man aged 25-45 years in good health. CDR3 DNA sequence: TGTGCCAGGGGGGAGGGCAATCAGCCCCAGCATTTT. This sequence encodes CARGEGNQPQHF.